The sequence of this T cell receptor (beta chain) was determined in a study of T cell responses to AZD1222 COVID-19 vaccine. The V end lost 3 bases, the J end lost 1 base, and 19 bases lay between the germline ends. In germline, CDR1 is SGHDT, CDR2 YYEEEE. This CDR3 comprises 17 residues. This clone was seen a handful of times. Its antigen remains unknown. Regarding the study as a whole: Spike-specific TCR breadth and depth went up after people got two AZD1222 doses. Possibly, clonal diversity was underestimated; donors were largely white British and included more females. The study sampled repertoires only after the peak T cell response.

Using immunoSEQ multiplex PCR, the repertoire was profiled, and TCRdb retains in-frame clones only, with some absent. The sample lists 100,000 to 150,000 clones, roughly 84% occurring once. Pooling of second doses given at about 4 or about 12 weeks was done. The clonotype originates from an adult who received the AZD1222 COVID-19 vaccine. The chain is built from TRBV5-6 and TRBJ1-1; a weak D match, TRBD1 (6 bases). The source was peripheral blood, collected 28 days after the second AZD1222 dose. CDR3: CASSSFIPGHQNTEAFF. The CDR3 DNA is TGTGCCAGCAGCTCATTTATACCGGGACACCAGAACACTGAAGCTTTCTTT.